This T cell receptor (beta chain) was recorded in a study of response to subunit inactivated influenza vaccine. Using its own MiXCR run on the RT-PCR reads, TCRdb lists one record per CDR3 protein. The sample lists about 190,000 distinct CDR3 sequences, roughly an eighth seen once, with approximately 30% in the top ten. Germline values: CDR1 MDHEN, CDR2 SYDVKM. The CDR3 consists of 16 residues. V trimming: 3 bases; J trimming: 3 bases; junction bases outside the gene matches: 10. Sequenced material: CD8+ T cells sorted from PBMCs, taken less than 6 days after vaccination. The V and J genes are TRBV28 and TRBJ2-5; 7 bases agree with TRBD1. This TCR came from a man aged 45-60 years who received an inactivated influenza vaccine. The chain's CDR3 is CASSFLTGQLEETQYF. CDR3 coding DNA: TGTGCCAGCAGTTTCCTCACGGGACAGCTAGAAGAGACCCAGTACTTC.